This entry lists 17 T cell receptor beta chains sequenced from one sample in a study of regulatory T cells in long-lasting Graves disease. Time point defined: newly diagnosed GD, antithyroid drugs for less than 3 months. Generation of the TCR library employed RNA extracted from PBMCs. iRepertoire HTBI primers and Arm-PCR of CDR3 regions built TCR beta libraries. TCRdb independently ran MiXCR on the multiplex PCR reads; one entry per CDR3 protein. Of 300,000 to 450,000 distinct CDR3 sequences in the sample, around a sixth were seen once. The sequenced sample was peripheral blood mononuclear cells (PBMCs), obtained at new diagnosis, from a patient treated with antithyroid drugs. The source is a female donor with Graves disease.

This clonotype was counted at least ten times. The chain is built from TRBV12-3 or TRBV12-4 and TRBJ1-2, with a possible D match to TRBD1 (5 bases). The V and J ends lost 5 bases and 0 bases respectively, with 19 bases between them. The CDR3 has 17 residues. The CDR3 loop is CASSAYRSTNPNYGYTF. DNA for the CDR3: TGTGCCAGCAGTGCTTACAGGAGCACCAACCCTAACTATGGCTACACCTTC.

This clonotype was recorded at least ten times. The CDR3 coding sequence is TGCAGCGTTGCGGCATCACGGCAAGCTTTCTTT. Protein: CSVAASRQAFF. V gene TRBV29-1 combines with J gene TRBJ1-1, with D unresolved. The CDR3 loop spans 11 amino acids. CDR1 is SQVTM and CDR2 is ANQGSEA in the germline V gene. With 4 bases removed from V and 9 bases from J, the gap between germline ends came to 12 bases.

The CDR3 sequence: CASSQAAGREQYF. The CDR3 DNA reads TGCGCCAGCAGCCAGGCAGCGGGTCGAGAGCAGTACTTC. This chain joins TRBV4-3 and TRBJ2-7; D possibly corresponds to TRBD2 (6 bases). The V end was cut by 3 bases, the J end by 7 bases, with 13 bases between. Per germline, CDR1 LGHNA and CDR2 YSLEER. The CDR3 loop spans 13 amino acids.

This clonotype was seen many times. The J gene is TRBJ1-5, the V gene TRBV18, with D possibly being TRBD1 (6 bases). This CDR3 is 14 amino acids long. Trimming took off 4 bases at V and 3 bases at J, with 10 bases between the two ends. The germline CDR1 and CDR2 sequences are KGHSH and LQKENI. The CDR3 loop reads CASSLRTDNQPQHF. CDR3 in DNA: TGTGCCAGCTCACTAAGGACAGACAATCAGCCCCAGCATTTT. The variable domain in full, with the rest retrieved from reference TRBV18 and TRBJ1-5, is NAGVMQNPRHLVRRRGQEARLRCSPMKGHSHVYWYRQLPEEGLKFMVYLQKENIIDESGMPKERFSAEFPKEGPSILRIQQVVRGDSAAYFCASSLRTDNQPQHFGDGTRLSIL.

This clonotype was detected ten times or more. This rearrangement joins TRBV12-3 or TRBV12-4 to TRBJ1-4; 8 bases map to TRBD1. The J segment lost 5 bases and the V segment lost 5 bases, leaving 7 bases of the junction unmatched. This CDR3 is built from 15 residues. The CDR3 bases are TGTGCCAGCAGTACAGGGGGGACAGCAAATGAAAAACTGTTTTTT. Amino acid sequence: CASSTGGTANEKLFF.

This clonotype was recorded at least ten times. The chain recombines TRBV5-1 with TRBJ1-2, with a weak D call TRBD1 (5 bases). This CDR3 spans 14 amino acids. The germline gives CDR1 SGHRS, CDR2 YFSETQ. Trimming cost V 0 bases and J 8 bases, with 14 bases left between them. The CDR3 loop is CASSLGHGGYGYTF. The DNA of the CDR3 is TGCGCCAGCAGCTTGGGCCACGGGGGTTACGGCTACACCTTC.

The chain carries TRBV6-1 and TRBJ2-7, with 7 bases identical to TRBD2. The CDR3 sequence is 12 residues long. Trimming removed 9 bases from V and 1 base from J; junction bases left unmatched: 3. Germline assignment: CDR1 MNHNS and CDR2 SASEGT. The CDR3 DNA reads TGTGCCAGTAGCGGGCTGTCCTACGAGCAGTACTTC. This encodes CASSGLSYEQYF.

The table lists this clonotype with many counts. This chain uses TRBV29-1 with TRBJ1-2, with D possibly matching TRBD1 (5 bases). Trimming removed 4 bases at V and 4 bases at J, with 16 bases between. The CDR3 spans 14 residues. From germline, CDR1 is SQVTM and CDR2 ANQGSEA. CDR3 nucleotide sequence: TGCAGCGTTGGGGCGGGGCAGGGAAGCTATGGCTACACCTTC. Residues: CSVGAGQGSYGYTF.

This clonotype has ten or more counts. This chain connects TRBV20-1 to TRBJ1-1; 7 bases are a match to TRBD1. The CDR3 is 13 amino acids. Germline CDR1 DFQATT, CDR2 SNEGSKA (reference sequence). Unmatched junction bases numbered 8, after V lost 6 bases and J lost 4 bases. The DNA for the CDR3 is TGCAGTGCAGCAAGGGGGCCGGGCACTGAAGCTTTCTTT. The encoded protein is CSAARGPGTEAFF.

This clonotype has a single count. V and J are TRBV27 and TRBJ1-2; D is undetermined. The V gene lost 4 bases and the J gene lost 4 bases, with 10 bases spanning the gap. CDR1 MNHEY and CDR2 SMNVEV come from the germline V gene (reference sequence). The CDR3 length is 13 residues. CDR3 DNA sequence: TGTGCCAGCAGTTCCTCCGGGTTCTATGGCTACACCTTC. Translation: CASSSSGFYGYTF.

This clonotype has at least ten counts. The chain has TRBV6-1 and TRBJ1-3; no clear D. CDR1 is MNHNS, CDR2 SASEGT, per germline. V was pared by 5 bases and J by 2 bases, with 13 bases between. The length of the CDR3 is 15 residues. The CDR3 DNA reads as TGTGCCAGCAGTCGGATTCAGGATACTGGAAACACCATATATTTT. Encoded protein: CASSRIQDTGNTIYF.

With regard to this clonotype: A much larger clone differs by one base, so this may be a read error. The chain uses TRBV4-2 and TRBJ1-3; maybe TRBD1 (5 bases). The germline V gene encodes CDR1 LGHNA and CDR2 YNFKEQ. The ends were cut back, 4 bases at V and 8 bases at J, with 15 bases in the middle. The CDR3 loop spans 14 amino acids. The CDR3 coding sequence is TGTGCCAGCAGCCCGTACAGGAGCGGAGACACCATATATTTT. Its translation: CASSPYRSGDTIYF.

This clonotype appeared a few times. The rearrangement uses TRBV12-3 or TRBV12-4 and TRBJ1-2; D remains ambiguous. Trimming took 5 bases from V and 8 from J, leaving 15 bases between them. There are 13 residues in the CDR3. The CDR3 DNA reads TGTGCCAGCAGTACCGGACCCTTTAAAGGCTACACCTTC. Translated: CASSTGPFKGYTF.

This clonotype was seen many times. The V call is TRBV5-1, the J call TRBJ1-1; possibly TRBD1 for D (5 bases). The CDR3 is 18 amino acids. Looked up from germline, CDR1 is SGHRS and CDR2 is YFSETQ. Trimming removed 0 bases at V and 0 bases at J, with 18 bases between. As DNA, the CDR3 is TGCGCCAGCAGCTTGGTTGTTCGAGGGGAAGGGGTGAACACTGAAGCTTTCTTT. Its protein is CASSLVVRGEGVNTEAFF. Based on the CDR3 plus reference TRBV5-1 and TRBJ1-1, the full variable domain is KAGVTQTPRYLIKTRGQQVTLSCSPISGHRSVSWYQQTPGQGLQFLFEYFSETQRNKGNFPGRFSGRQFSNSRSEMNVSTLELGDSALYLCASSLVVRGEGVNTEAFFGQGTRLTVV.

This clonotype was counted only a few times. A read error may be the cause here, since a much bigger clone is one base away. The DNA for the CDR3 is TGTGCCAGCAGTTGGGGCGGGATCACGAACACTGAAGCTTTCTTT. Its translation is CASSWGGITNTEAFF. This chain uses TRBV27 with TRBJ1-1; maybe TRBD1 (5 bases). Germline CDR1 reads MNHEY; CDR2 reads SMNVEV (reference sequence). V lost 4 bases and J lost 1, with 13 bases in between. The CDR3 consists of 15 residues.

The chain joins TRBV11-2 to TRBJ2-3, with TRBD2 matching over 12 bases. The junction had 5 bases not matched to a gene; V was cut back by 6 bases and J by 4 bases. This CDR3 spans 15 amino acids. Germline CDR1 SGHAT, CDR2 FQNNGV. The CDR3 sequence: CASRPLAGGPDTQYF. The CDR3, as DNA: TGTGCCAGCAGGCCTCTAGCGGGAGGGCCAGATACGCAGTATTTT.

Comment on this clonotype: One junction end disagrees with the germline gene, perhaps due to a read error. V is TRBV19 and J is TRBJ1-3, with TRBD1 matching over 8 bases. The CDR3 length is 12 residues. Germline-derived CDR1 and CDR2 are LNHDA and SQIVND (reference sequence). The CDR3 region has the DNA TGCCGCAGGGGGCCCTCTGGAAACACCATATATTTT. It yields the protein CRRGPSGNTIYF.